The 2 T cell receptor beta chains below come from one sample, sequenced in a study of response to subunit inactivated influenza vaccine. TCRdb reprocessed the RT-PCR reads with MiXCR, giving one entry per CDR3 protein. Among hundreds of thousands of distinct CDR3 sequences, over 10% were seen once, and the ten largest hold around 13%. The sequences come from PBMCs from blood, collected roughly 47 days after vaccination. The receptors derive from a man aged 50 to 60 who received an inactivated influenza vaccine.

The chain uses TRBV29-1 and TRBJ2-1; perhaps TRBD1 as D (6 bases). V lost 1 base and J 9 bases, leaving 10 bases between the germline ends. Germline-derived CDR1 and CDR2 are SQVTM and ANQGSEA. This CDR3 contains 12 residues. CDR3 DNA sequence: TGCAGCGTTGAAGCGGGGACACCTGAGCAGTTCTTC. Encoded protein: CSVEAGTPEQFF.

The rearrangement uses TRBV27 and TRBJ2-1, with D hard to call. This CDR3 comprises 13 residues. CDR1 is MNHEY and CDR2 is SMNVEV in the germline V gene (reference sequence). Trimming removed 0 bases at V and 7 bases at J, with 7 bases between. CDR3 sequence (DNA): TGTGCCAGCAGTTTATCAGCTGCGAATGAGCAGTTCTTC. Translated, it gives CASSLSAANEQFF.